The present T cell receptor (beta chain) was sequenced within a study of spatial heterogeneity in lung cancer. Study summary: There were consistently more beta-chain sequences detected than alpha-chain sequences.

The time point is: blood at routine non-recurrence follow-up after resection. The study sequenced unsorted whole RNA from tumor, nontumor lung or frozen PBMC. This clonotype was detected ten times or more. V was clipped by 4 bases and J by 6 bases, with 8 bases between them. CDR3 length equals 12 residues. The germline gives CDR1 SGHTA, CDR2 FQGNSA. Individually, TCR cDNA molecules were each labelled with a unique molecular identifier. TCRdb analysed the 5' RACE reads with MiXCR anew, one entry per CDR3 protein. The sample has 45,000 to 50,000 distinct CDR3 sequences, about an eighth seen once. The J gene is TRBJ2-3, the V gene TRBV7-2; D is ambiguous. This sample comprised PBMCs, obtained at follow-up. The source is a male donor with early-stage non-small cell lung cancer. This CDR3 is CASSSTVDTQYF. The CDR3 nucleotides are TGTGCCAGCAGCTCGACGGTGGATACGCAGTATTTT.